This T cell receptor beta chain was identified in a study of T cell responses to AZD1222 COVID-19 vaccine. Germline CDR1 is LNHDA and CDR2 is SQIVND (reference sequence). Trimming removed 6 bases at V and 2 bases at J, with 13 bases between. This CDR3 is built from 14 residues. Produced via immunoSEQ multiplex PCR; TCRdb's table is partial and in-frame only. The table has under 150,000 clones, under 90% seen once; the top ten hold approximately 1.8%. This clonotype was sampled from an adult who received the AZD1222 COVID-19 vaccine. The genes are TRBV19 and TRBJ1-2; a weak D match, TRBD1 (5 bases). The source material was peripheral blood, sampled 28 days after the second AZD1222 dose. CDR3 in DNA: TGTGCCAGTAGAGACATGGGACCGAACTATGGCTACACCTTC. Translating it yields CASRDMGPNYGYTF.